This record covers a single T cell receptor (beta chain). The data were taken from a study of T-cell memory formation after mild COVID-19. Constant-segment primers were used for 5'RACE, and the resulting TCR alpha and TCR beta cDNA libraries carried sample barcodes and UMIs. TCRdb ran MiXCR on the 5' RACE reads and lists one entry per CDR3 protein. The table has hundreds of thousands of distinct CDR3 sequences, less than 25% seen once. The germline gives CDR1 SGDLS, CDR2 YYNGEE. Germline trimming cut 2 bases from V and 8 bases from J; bases unmatched to any gene: 9. This CDR3 has 17 amino acids. The sequence derives from an adult woman who had mild COVID-19 (a few samples of this study predate the infection). Cell type and time point are not known. The V gene is TRBV9, the J gene TRBJ2-1; 14 nucleotides match TRBD2. The sequenced sample consisted of PBMCs or a T cell subset sorted from them (not recorded which). DNA of the CDR3: TGTGCCAGCAGCGTCCGAGGGACTAGCGGGAGAAGCGATGAGCAGTTCTTC. Amino acid sequence: CASSVRGTSGRSDEQFF.